This record concerns one T cell receptor (beta chain) sequence. The antigen it recognizes is unknown. No base qualities exist here, and no much larger clone lies one base off it. The CDR3 regions of human TCRbeta chains were analyzed by immunosequencing. The study's processing was this. Repertoire TCRs were checked for matches against a reference library of SARS-CoV-2-specific TCRs that had been generated using the MIRA antigen-specificity platform. Breadth was defined as the fraction of unique TCRs that were SARS-CoV-2-associated. Depth was defined as the fraction of total T cells that were SARS-CoV-2-associated. Using the MIRA data, every spike-specific TCR was mapped to the spike region that the TCR reacted to and assigned to either a CD4 or a CD8 class. Log10-transformed breadth and depth values were compared by one-way ANOVA with Sidak's multiple comparisons tests. In TCRdb, the immuneACCESS table is reduced to in-frame sequences with V and J assigned. These tables do not hold every clone; where another copy was compared, an unresolved V gene accounts for under half, and the others remain unexplained. V and J calls and clone size are given by that table; D and trimming were obtained from the DNA. The sample includes over 100,000 clones, with 94% observed a single time. 6% to 7% of the sample is in the top ten clones.

In light of the paper, this sample's time point label describes: baseline before first vaccination. Vaccinee samples came from UK trials COV001 and COV002, including a single-blind randomized controlled phase 2/3 trial of AZD1222 (ChAdOx1 nCoV-19) in healthy adults. For TCRbeta chain sequencing, PBMC samples from trial participants were taken at day 0 and at day 28 after the second dose. This sample was taken from a study of T cell responses to AZD1222 COVID-19 vaccine (dated by TCRdb to the early 2020s). In terms of the full investigation: AZD1222 recipients with second doses at about 4 weeks or about 12 weeks were pooled, because spike-specific TCR depth and breadth did not differ between schedules. TCR sequencing covered approximately 230 trial participants: 200 to 210 given two doses of AZD1222 and 26 given two doses of MenACWY control vaccine. Trial participants were enrolled by age into 18-55, 56-69 and 70-plus year subgroups, with around 150, 28 and 57 TCR-sequenced participants respectively. What the work shows at the level of the full study, not this receptor alone: Most participants were white British and females outnumbered males, and the authors suggested that clonal diversity may have been underestimated. Because no day 14 peak-response samples were available, repertoires were characterized only after the peak T cell response. The 56-69-year group was small, and its depth increase did not reach significance, likely because of low power. Conclusions about previously exposed vaccinees are limited because only five to seven AZD1222 recipients were SARS-CoV-2 seropositive at baseline. Epitopes outside the regions mutated in the B.1.351 and B.1.1.7 variants were reportedly recognized by nearly half of the unique spike-specific TCRs. Vaccine-associated CD4 TCRs spanned the whole spike protein, with dominant responses in regions 160-218 and 743-854. A significant rise in spike-specific TCR breadth and depth was observed after two AZD1222 doses relative to day 0 and relative to MenACWY recipients.

Trimming takes 5 bases off V and 0 bases off J; junction bases not matched to a gene: 4. In the germline V gene, CDR1 corresponds to SGHVS and CDR2 to FQNEAQ. The CDR3 goes from the cysteine to the phenylalanine over 15 residues. Just CDR3 DNA is preserved here, 45 bases in frame from base 1. The chain is made from TRBV7-8 and TRBJ2-7; the central 10 bases match TRBD1. The sequencing here drew on peripheral blood, taken on day 0 of AZD1222 vaccination. The receptor's source is an adult in good health. Read as DNA, the sequence is TGTGCCAGCAGCCCGGGACAGGGGAGCTCCTACGAGCAGTACTTC. Its coded protein is CASSPGQGSSYEQYF.